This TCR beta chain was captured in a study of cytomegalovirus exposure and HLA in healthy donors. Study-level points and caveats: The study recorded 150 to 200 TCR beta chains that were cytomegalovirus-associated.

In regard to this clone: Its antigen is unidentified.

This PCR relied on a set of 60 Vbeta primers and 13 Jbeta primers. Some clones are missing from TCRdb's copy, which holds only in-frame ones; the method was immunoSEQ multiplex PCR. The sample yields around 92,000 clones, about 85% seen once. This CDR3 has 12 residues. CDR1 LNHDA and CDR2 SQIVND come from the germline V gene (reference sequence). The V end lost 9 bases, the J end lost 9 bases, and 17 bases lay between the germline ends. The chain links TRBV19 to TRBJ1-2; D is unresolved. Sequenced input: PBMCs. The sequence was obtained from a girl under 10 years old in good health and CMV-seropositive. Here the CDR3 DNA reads TGTGCCAGCACTGAGGGCGGCAAGAGCTACACCTTC. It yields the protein CASTEGGKSYTF.